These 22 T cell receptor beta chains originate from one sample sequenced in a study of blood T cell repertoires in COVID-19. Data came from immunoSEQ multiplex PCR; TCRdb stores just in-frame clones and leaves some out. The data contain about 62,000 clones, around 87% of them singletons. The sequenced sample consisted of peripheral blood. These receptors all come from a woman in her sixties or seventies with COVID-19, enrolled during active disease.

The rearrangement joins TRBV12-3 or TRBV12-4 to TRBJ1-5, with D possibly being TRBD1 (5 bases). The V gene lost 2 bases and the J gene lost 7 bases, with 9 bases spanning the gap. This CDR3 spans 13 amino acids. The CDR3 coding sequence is TGTGCCAGCAGTTTAAAGCGGGACCAGCCCCAGCATTTT. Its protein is CASSLKRDQPQHF.

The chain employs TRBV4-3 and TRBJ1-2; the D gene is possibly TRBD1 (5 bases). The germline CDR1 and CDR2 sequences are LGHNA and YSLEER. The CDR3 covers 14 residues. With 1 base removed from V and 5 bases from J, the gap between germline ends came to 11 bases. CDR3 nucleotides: TGCGCCAGCAGCCAAGTAGGGGTAGTTTATGGCTACACCTTC. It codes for CASSQVGVVYGYTF.

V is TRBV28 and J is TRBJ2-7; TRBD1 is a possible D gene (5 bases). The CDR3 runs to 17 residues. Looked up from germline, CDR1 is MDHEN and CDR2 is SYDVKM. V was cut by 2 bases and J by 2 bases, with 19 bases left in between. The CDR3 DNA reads TGTGCCAGCAGTTTAAACCCCAGAGGCAGGGCGGCCTACGAGCAGTACTTC. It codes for CASSLNPRGRAAYEQYF.

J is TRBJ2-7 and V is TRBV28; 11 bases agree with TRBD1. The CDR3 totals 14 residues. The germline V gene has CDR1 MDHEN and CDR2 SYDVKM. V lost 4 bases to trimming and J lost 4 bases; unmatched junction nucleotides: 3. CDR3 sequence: CASSSGTGGYEQYF. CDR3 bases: TGTGCCAGCAGTTCAGGGACAGGGGGTTACGAGCAGTACTTC.

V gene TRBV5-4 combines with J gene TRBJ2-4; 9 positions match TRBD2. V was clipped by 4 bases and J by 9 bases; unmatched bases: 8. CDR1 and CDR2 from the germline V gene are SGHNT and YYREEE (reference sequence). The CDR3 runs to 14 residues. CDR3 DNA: TGTGCCAGCAGCCCGGGCATGCGGGAGGGCATTCAGTACTTC. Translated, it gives CASSPGMREGIQYF.

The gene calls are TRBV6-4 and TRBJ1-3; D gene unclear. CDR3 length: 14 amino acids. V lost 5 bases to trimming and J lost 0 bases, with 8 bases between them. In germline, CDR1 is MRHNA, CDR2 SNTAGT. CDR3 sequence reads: CASSPPFSGNTIYF. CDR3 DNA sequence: TGTGCCAGCAGTCCCCCATTCTCTGGAAACACCATATATTTT.

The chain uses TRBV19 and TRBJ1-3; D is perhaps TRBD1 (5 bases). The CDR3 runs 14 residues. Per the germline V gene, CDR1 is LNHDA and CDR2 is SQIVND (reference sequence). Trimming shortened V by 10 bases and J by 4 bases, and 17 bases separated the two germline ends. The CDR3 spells CATRVRGSGNTIYF. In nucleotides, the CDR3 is TGTGCCACGAGGGTTCGGGGGTCGGGAAACACCATATATTTT.

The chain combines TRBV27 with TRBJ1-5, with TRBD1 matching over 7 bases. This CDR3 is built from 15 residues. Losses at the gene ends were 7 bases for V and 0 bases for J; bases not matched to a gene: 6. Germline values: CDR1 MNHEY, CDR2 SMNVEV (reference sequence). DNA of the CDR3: TGTGCCAGCAAGGGACAGTCTTATAGCAATCAGCCCCAGCATTTT. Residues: CASKGQSYSNQPQHF.

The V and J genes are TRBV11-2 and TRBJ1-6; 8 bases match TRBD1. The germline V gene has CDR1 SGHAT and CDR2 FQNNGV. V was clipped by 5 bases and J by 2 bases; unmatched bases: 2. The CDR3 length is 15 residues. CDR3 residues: CASSPTGAYNSPLHF. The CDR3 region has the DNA TGTGCCAGCAGCCCGACAGGGGCCTATAATTCACCCCTCCACTTT.

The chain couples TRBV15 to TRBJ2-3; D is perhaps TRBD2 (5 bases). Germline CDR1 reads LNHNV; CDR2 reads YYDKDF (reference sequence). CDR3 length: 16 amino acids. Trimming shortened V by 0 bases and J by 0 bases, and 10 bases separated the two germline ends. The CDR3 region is CATSRDPGGSTDTQYF. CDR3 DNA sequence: TGTGCCACCAGCAGAGATCCGGGCGGGAGCACAGATACGCAGTATTTT.

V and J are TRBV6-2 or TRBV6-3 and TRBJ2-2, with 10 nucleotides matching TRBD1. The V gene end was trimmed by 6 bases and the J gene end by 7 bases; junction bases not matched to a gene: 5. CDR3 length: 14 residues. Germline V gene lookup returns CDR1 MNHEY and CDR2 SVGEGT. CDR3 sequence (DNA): TGTGCCAGCAGCGACAGGGGGCAGGACGGGGAGCTGTTTTTT. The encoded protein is CASSDRGQDGELFF.

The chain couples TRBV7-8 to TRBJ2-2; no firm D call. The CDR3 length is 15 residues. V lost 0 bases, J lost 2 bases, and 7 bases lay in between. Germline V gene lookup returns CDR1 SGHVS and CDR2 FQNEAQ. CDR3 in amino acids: CASSLARLNTGELFF. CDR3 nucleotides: TGTGCCAGCAGCTTAGCCAGGCTTAACACCGGGGAGCTGTTTTTT. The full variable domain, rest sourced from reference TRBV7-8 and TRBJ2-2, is GAGVSQSPRYKVAKRGQDVALRCDPISGHVSLFWYQQALGQGPEFLTYFQNEAQLDKSGLPSDRFFAERPEGSVSTLKIQRTQQEDSAVYLCASSLARLNTGELFFGEGSRLTVL.

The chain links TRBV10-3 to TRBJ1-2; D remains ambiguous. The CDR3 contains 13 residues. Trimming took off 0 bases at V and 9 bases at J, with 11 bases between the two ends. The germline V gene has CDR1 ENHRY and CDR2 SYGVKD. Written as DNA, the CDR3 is TGTGCCATCAGTGAGTCGCAGAGGGCACGCTACACCTTC. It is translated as CAISESQRARYTF.

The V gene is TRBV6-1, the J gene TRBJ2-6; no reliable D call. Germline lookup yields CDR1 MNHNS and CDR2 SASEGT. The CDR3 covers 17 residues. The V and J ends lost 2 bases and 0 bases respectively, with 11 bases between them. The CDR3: CASSELAAASGANVLTF. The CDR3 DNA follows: TGTGCCAGCAGTGAACTGGCGGCTGCCTCTGGGGCCAACGTCCTGACTTTC.

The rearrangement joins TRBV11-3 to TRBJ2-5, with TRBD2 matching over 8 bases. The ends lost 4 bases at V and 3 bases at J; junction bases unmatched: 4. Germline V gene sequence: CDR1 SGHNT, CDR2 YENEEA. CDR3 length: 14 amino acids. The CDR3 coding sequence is TGTGCCAGCAGCTCCCGGGGGGGTGAAGAGACCCAGTACTTC. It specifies CASSSRGGEETQYF.

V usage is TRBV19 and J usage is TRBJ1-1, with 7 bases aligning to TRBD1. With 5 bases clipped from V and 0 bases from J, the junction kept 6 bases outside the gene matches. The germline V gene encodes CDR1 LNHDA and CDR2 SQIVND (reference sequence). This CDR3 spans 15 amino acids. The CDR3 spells CASSPRDSMNTEAFF. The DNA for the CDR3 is TGTGCCAGTAGTCCCCGGGACAGCATGAACACTGAAGCTTTCTTT.

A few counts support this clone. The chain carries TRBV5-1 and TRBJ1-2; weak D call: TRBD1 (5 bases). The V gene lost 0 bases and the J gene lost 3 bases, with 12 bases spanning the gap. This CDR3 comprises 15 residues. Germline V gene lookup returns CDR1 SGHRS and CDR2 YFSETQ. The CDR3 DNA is TGCGCCAGCAGCTTGGATGCAGGGAGGTACTATGGCTACACCTTC. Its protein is CASSLDAGRYYGYTF. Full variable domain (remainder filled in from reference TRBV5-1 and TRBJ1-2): KAGVTQTPRYLIKTRGQQVTLSCSPISGHRSVSWYQQTPGQGLQFLFEYFSETQRNKGNFPGRFSGRQFSNSRSEMNVSTLELGDSALYLCASSLDAGRYYGYTFGSGTRLTVV.

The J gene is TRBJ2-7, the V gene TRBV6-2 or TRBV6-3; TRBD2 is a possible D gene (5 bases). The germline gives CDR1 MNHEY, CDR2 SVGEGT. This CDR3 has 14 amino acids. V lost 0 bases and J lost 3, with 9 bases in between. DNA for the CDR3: TGTGCCAGCAGTTACTCCGGGGTGGTCTACGAGCAGTACTTC. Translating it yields CASSYSGVVYEQYF.

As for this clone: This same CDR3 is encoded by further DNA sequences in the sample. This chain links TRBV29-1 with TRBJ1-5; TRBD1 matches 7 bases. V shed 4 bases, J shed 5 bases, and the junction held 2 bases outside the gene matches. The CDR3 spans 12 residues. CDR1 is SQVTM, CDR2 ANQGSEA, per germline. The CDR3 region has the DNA TGCAGCGTTGGGACAGGAGATCAGCCCCAGCATTTT. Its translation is CSVGTGDQPQHF.

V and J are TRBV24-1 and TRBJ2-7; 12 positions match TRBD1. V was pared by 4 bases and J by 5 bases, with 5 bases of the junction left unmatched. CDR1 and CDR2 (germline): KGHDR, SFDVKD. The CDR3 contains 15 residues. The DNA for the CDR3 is TGTGCCACCAGTGAACCCGGGACAGGGGGCGACGAGCAGTACTTC. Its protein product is CATSEPGTGGDEQYF.

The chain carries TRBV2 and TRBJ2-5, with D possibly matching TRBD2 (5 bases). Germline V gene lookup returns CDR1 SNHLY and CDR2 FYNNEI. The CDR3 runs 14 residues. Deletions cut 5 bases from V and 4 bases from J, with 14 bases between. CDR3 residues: CASSQDLARETQYF. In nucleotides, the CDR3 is TGTGCCAGCAGTCAGGACTTGGCCAGAGAGACCCAGTACTTC.

For the CDR3, the DNA is TGTGCCACCAGTGATTTGATAGGACAAGGCCAAGAGACCCAGTACTTC. It is translated as CATSDLIGQGQETQYF. The chain recombines TRBV24-1 with TRBJ2-5, with D possibly being TRBD1 (5 bases). The CDR3 runs 16 residues. V shed 0 bases and J shed 1 base, with 11 bases lying between them. Germline V gene data show CDR1 as KGHDR and CDR2 as SFDVKD.